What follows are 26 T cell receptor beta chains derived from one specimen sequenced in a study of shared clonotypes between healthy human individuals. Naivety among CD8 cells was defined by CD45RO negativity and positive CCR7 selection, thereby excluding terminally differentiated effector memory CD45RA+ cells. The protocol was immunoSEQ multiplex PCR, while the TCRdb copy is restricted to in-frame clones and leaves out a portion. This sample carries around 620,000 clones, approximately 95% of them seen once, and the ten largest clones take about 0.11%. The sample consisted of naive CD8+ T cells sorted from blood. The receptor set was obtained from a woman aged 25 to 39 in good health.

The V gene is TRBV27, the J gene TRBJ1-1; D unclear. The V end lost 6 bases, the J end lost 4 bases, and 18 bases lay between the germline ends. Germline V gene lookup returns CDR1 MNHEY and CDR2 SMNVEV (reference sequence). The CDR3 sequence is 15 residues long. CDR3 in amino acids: CASRPGEGWGTEAFF. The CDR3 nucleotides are TGTGCCAGCAGGCCAGGTGAGGGTTGGGGCACTGAAGCTTTCTTT.

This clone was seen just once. CDR3 in amino acids: CASSLRTSGLSTDTQYF. The CDR3 nucleotides read TGTGCCAGCAGCCTTCGGACTAGCGGCCTAAGCACAGATACGCAGTATTTT. J is TRBJ2-3 and V is TRBV14; 10 positions match TRBD2. V lost 4 bases, J lost 0 bases, and 7 bases stayed unmatched. Per the germline V gene, CDR1 is SGHDN and CDR2 is FVKESK. The CDR3 has 17 amino acids.

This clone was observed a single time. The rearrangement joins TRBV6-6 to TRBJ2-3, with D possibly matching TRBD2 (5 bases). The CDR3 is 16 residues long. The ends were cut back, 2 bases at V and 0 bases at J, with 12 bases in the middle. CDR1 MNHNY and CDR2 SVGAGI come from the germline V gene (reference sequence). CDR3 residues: CASSYQDSASTDTQYF. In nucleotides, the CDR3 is TGTGCCAGCAGTTACCAGGACTCGGCTAGCACAGATACGCAGTATTTT.

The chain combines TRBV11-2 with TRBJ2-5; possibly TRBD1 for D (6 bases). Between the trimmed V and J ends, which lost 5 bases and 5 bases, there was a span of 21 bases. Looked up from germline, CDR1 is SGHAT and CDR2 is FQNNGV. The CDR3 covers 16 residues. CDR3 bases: TGTGCCAGCAGCCAGGGGTTTAGGGCGACAGAGGAGACCCAGTACTTC. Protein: CASSQGFRATEETQYF.

CDR3 protein: CAWMVTSGNGEQYF. The DNA for the CDR3 is TGTGCCTGGATGGTTACTAGCGGGAATGGCGAGCAGTACTTC. The gene calls are TRBV30 and TRBJ2-7, with 10 bases lining up with TRBD2. The CDR3 is 14 amino acids. V shed 4 bases and J 6 bases; nucleotides not matched to a gene: 9. In germline, CDR1 is GTSNPN, CDR2 SVGIG (reference sequence).

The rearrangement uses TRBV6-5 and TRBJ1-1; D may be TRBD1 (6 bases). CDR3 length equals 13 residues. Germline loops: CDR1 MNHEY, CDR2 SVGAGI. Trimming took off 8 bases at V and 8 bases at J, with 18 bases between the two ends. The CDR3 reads CASGLGGGTEAFF. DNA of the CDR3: TGTGCCAGCGGGCTTGGTGGAGGGACAGAAGCTTTCTTT.

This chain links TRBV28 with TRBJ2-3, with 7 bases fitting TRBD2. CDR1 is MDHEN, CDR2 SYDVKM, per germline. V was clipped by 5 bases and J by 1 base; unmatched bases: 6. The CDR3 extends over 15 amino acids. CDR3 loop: CASSIFGLGTDTQYF. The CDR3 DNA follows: TGTGCCAGCAGTATATTCGGACTAGGCACAGATACGCAGTATTTT.

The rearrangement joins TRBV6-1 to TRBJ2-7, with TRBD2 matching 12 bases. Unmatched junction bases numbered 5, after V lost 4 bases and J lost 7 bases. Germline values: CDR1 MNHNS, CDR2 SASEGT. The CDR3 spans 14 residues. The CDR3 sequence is CASSATSGSWEQYF. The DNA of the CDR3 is TGTGCCAGCAGTGCGACTAGCGGGAGCTGGGAGCAGTACTTC.

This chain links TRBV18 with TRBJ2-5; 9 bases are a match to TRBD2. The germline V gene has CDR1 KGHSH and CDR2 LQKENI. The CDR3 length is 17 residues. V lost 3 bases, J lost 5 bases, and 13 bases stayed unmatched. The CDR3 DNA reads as TGTGCCAGCTCACCGGCCAGGCGGGAGGGCCGTGGGGAGACCCAGTACTTC. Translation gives CASSPARREGRGETQYF.

CDR3 loop: CASRLQGEGDGYTF. The DNA for the CDR3 is TGTGCCAGCAGGTTACAGGGTGAGGGCGATGGCTACACCTTC. The chain has TRBV28 and TRBJ1-2, with D tentatively TRBD1 (6 bases). The length of the CDR3 is 14 residues. V was trimmed by 6 bases and J by 6 bases, leaving 17 bases between them. Germline CDR1 reads MDHEN; CDR2 reads SYDVKM.

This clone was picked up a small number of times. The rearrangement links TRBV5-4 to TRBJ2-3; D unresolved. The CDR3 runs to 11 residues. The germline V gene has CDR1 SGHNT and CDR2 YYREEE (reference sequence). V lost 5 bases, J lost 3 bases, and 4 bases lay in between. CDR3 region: CASRSTDTQYF. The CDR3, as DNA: TGTGCCAGCAGGTCTACAGATACGCAGTATTTT.

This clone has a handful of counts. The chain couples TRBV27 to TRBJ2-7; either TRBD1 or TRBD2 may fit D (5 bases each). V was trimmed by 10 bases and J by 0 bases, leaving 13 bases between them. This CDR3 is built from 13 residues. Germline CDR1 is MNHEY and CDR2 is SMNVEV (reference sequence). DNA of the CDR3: TGTGCCACCCGAGTAGGGACCTCCTACGAGCAGTACTTC. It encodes CATRVGTSYEQYF.

Here the CDR3 DNA reads TGTGCCAGCAGCCAAGAAACCTATGACAGGGAGGACACCGGGGAGCTGTTTTTT. Translation: CASSQETYDREDTGELFF. V usage is TRBV4-2 and J usage is TRBJ2-2; TRBD1 is a possible D gene (7 bases). V shed 0 bases and J shed 3 bases, with 17 bases lying between them. Germline V gene lookup returns CDR1 LGHNA and CDR2 YNFKEQ. The CDR3 has 18 amino acids.

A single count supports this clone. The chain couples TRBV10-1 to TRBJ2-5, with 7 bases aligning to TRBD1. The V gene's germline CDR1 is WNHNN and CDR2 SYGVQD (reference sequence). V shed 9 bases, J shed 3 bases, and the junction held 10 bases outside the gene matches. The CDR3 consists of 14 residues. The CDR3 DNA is TGCGCCAGAACTGACAGGGTAGTAAAAGAGACCCAGTACTTC. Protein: CARTDRVVKETQYF.

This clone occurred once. CDR3 sequence reads: CASSETGAEAFF. CDR3 sequence (DNA): TGCGCCAGCAGCGAAACAGGGGCTGAAGCTTTCTTT. The chain carries TRBV10-1 and TRBJ1-1; 7 bases align to TRBD1. The CDR3 extends over 12 amino acids. Germline CDR1 reads WNHNN; CDR2 reads SYGVQD (reference sequence). The junction had 4 bases not matched to a gene; V was cut back by 6 bases and J by 6 bases.

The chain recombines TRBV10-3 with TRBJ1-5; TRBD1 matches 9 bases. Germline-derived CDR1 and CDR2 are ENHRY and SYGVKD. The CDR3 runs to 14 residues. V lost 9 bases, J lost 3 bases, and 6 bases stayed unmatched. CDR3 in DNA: TGTGCCATTTGGACAGGGGCCTACAATCAGCCCCAGCATTTT. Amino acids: CAIWTGAYNQPQHF.

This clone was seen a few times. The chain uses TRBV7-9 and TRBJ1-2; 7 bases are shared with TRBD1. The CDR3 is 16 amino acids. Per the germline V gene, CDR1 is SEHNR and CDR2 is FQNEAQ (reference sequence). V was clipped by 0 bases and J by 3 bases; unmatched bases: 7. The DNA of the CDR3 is TGTGCCAGCAGCTTAGCACAGGGGCCGAGTTACTATGGCTACACCTTC. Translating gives CASSLAQGPSYYGYTF.

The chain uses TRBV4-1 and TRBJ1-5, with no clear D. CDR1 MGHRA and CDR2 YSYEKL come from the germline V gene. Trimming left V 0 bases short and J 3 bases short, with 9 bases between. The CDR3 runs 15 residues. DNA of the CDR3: TGCGCCAGCAGCCAAGAAGACACCTACAATCAGCCCCAGCATTTT. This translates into CASSQEDTYNQPQHF.

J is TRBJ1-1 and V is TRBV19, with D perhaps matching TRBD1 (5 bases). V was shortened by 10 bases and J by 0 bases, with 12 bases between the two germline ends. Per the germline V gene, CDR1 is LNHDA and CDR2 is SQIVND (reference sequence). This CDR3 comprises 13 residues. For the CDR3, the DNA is TGTGCCACCAGGACAAGCATGAACACTGAAGCTTTCTTT. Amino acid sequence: CATRTSMNTEAFF. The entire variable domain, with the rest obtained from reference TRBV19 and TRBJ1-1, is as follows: DGGITQSPKYLFRKEGQNVTLSCEQNLNHDAMYWYRQDPGQGLRLIYYSQIVNDFQKGDIAEGYSVSREKKESFPLTVTSAQKNPTAFYLCATRTSMNTEAFFGQGTRLTVV.

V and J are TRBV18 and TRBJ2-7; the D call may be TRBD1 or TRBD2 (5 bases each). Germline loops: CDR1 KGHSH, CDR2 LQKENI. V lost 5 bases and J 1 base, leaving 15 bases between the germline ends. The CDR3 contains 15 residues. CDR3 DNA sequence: TGTGCCAGCTCATCAAGCGGCGACAGTTCCTACGAGCAGTACTTC. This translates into CASSSSGDSSYEQYF. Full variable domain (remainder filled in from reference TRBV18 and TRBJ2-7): NAGVMQNPRHLVRRRGQEARLRCSPMKGHSHVYWYRQLPEEGLKFMVYLQKENIIDESGMPKERFSAEFPKEGPSILRIQQVVRGDSAAYFCASSSSGDSSYEQYFGPGTRLTVT.

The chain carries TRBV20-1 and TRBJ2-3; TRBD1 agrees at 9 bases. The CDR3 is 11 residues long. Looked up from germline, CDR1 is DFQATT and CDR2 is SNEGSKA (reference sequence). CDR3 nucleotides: TGCACGGGGACAGGGTTAGATACGCAGTATTTT. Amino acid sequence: CTGTGLDTQYF.

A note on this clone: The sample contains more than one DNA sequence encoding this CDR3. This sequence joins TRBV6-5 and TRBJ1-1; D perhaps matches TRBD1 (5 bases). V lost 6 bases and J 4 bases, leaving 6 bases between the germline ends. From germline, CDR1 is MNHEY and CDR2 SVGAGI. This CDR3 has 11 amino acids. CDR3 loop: CASSGGTEAFF. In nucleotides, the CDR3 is TGTGCCAGCAGCGGGGGCACTGAAGCTTTCTTT.

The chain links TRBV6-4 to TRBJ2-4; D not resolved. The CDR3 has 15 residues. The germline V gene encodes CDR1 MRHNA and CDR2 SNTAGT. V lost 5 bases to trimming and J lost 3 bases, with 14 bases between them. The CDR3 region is CASSSDLRNKNIQYF. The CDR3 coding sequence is TGTGCCAGCAGTTCGGACCTAAGAAACAAAAACATTCAGTACTTC.

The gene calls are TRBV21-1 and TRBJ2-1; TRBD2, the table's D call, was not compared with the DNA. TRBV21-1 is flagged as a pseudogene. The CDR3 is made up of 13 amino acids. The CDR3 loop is CASSKRRGDEQFF. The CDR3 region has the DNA TGTGCCAGCAGCAAACGGCGGGGCGATGAGCAGTTCTTC.

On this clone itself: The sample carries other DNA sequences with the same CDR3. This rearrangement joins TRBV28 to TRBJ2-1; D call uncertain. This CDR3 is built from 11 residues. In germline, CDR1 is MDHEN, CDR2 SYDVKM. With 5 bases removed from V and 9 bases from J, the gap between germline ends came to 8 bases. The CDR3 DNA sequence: TGTGCCAGCAGTCCTAGTAGTGAGCAGTTCTTC. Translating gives CASSPSSEQFF.

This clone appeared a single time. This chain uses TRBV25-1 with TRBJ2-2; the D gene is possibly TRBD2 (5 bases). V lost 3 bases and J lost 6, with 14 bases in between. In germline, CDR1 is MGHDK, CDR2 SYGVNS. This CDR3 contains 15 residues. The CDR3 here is CASSDPGLLPGELFF. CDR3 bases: TGTGCCAGCAGTGATCCAGGACTTCTCCCCGGGGAGCTGTTTTTT. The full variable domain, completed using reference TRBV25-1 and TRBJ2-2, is EADIYQTPRYLVIGTGKKITLECSQTMGHDKMYWYQQDPGMELHLIHYSYGVNSTEKGDLSSESTVSRIRTEHFPLTLESARPSHTSQYLCASSDPGLLPGELFFGEGSRLTVL.